This is a list of T cell receptor beta chains from one sample in a study of CD8 T cells in Susac syndrome. TCRdb reprocessed the immunoSEQ multiplex PCR reads via MiXCR and lists one record per CDR3 protein. The table includes 300,000 or so distinct CDR3 sequences, 92% detected once. The sample taken for sequencing was CD4+ T cells from PBMCs. These receptor sequences come from a human donor with multiple sclerosis. Each CDR3 is given with its conserved first and last residue. D genes are given only for firm matches. Clone size is stated in some rows and not others, as once, few, many or a class when expanded.

clone_size,d_call,v_call,cdr3_length,j_call,cdr3_aa,cdr3_nt
NA,NA,TRBV5-1,13,TRBJ2-2,CASSASNTGELFF,TGCGCCAGCAGCGCTAGTAATACCGGGGAGCTGTTTTTT
NA,TRBD1,TRBV12-3/TRBV12-4,14,TRBJ1-6,CASSRAGGNSPLHF,TGTGCCAGCAGCCGTGCAGGGGGCAATTCACCCCTCCACTTT
NA,NA,TRBV7-9,17,TRBJ2-7,CASSLVHTRGGTYEQYF,TGTGCCAGCAGCTTAGTTCACACGCGGGGTGGTACCTACGAGCAGTACTTC
NA,NA,TRBV6-5,16,TRBJ1-3,CASSYGGRISGNTIYF,TGTGCCAGCAGTTACGGGGGACGTATCTCTGGAAACACCATATATTTT
NA,TRBD2,TRBV7-3,16,TRBJ2-7,CASSPRASGSPGEQYF,TGTGCCAGCAGCCCCCGAGCTAGCGGGTCGCCGGGGGAGCAGTACTTC
NA,NA,TRBV6-1,16,TRBJ1-2,CASSRDRQGVNYGYTF,TGTGCCAGCAGTCGAGACAGGCAAGGGGTTAACTATGGCTACACCTTC
NA,TRBD1,TRBV2,12,TRBJ1-2,CARDRENYGYTF,TGTGCCAGGGACAGGGAGAACTATGGCTACACCTTC
NA,NA,TRBV23-1,13,TRBJ1-1,CASGGGRITEAFF,TGCGCCAGCGGCGGAGGGAGGATCACTGAAGCTTTCTTT
NA,TRBD1,TRBV18,18,TRBJ2-7,CASSSGQEGQRLSYEQYF,TGTGCCAGCTCTTCAGGCCAAGAGGGACAGAGGCTCTCCTACGAGCAGTACTTC
NA,TRBD2,TRBV5-6,13,TRBJ2-1,CASSRLAGNEQFF,TGTGCCAGCAGCCGGCTAGCGGGTAATGAGCAGTTCTTC
NA,NA,TRBV20-1,13,TRBJ1-6,CSARFRMNSPLHF,TGCAGTGCCCGGTTTAGGATGAATTCACCCCTCCACTTT
NA,NA,TRBV30,14,TRBJ2-3,CAWSPGFGTDTQYF,TGTGCCTGGAGTCCCGGGTTTGGCACAGATACGCAGTATTTT
NA,NA,TRBV12-3/TRBV12-4,14,TRBJ1-2,CASSLAGRHYGYTF,TGTGCCAGCAGTTTAGCGGGAAGGCACTATGGCTACACCTTC
NA,TRBD2,TRBV19,15,TRBJ2-1,CASSQLAGGRNEQFF,TGTGCCAGTAGTCAACTAGCGGGAGGTAGAAATGAGCAGTTCTTC
NA,NA,TRBV27,16,TRBJ2-1,CASRVGVQSAYNEQFF,TGTGCCAGCCGAGTGGGGGTGCAGTCCGCCTACAATGAGCAGTTCTTC
NA,TRBD2,TRBV2,14,TRBJ2-7,CAIWASGSGYEQYF,TGTGCCATCTGGGCTAGCGGGAGTGGCTACGAGCAGTACTTC
NA,NA,TRBV7-2,13,TRBJ1-1,CASTSPMNTEAFF,TGTGCCAGCACCTCCCCCATGAACACTGAAGCTTTCTTT
NA,NA,TRBV6-6,15,TRBJ2-3,CASSYGLAGTDTQYF,TGTGCCAGCAGTTATGGGCTAGCCGGCACAGATACGCAGTATTTT
once,NA,TRBV30,14,TRBJ1-2,CAWMRGSNFYGYTF,TGTGCCTGGATGCGGGGAAGTAACTTCTATGGCTACACCTTC
NA,NA,TRBV20-1,15,TRBJ2-2,CSARRAVGDTGELFF,TGCAGTGCTAGGCGGGCTGTCGGTGACACCGGGGAGCTGTTTTTT
NA,TRBD1,TRBV6-5,15,TRBJ1-1,CASSQAGGRMSEAFF,TGTGCCAGCAGCCAAGCAGGGGGCAGGATGTCTGAAGCTTTCTTT
NA,NA,TRBV5-1,13,TRBJ1-5,CASRGRVGQPQHF,TGCGCCAGCAGAGGAAGGGTTGGCCAGCCCCAGCATTTT
NA,TRBD2,TRBV5-1,16,TRBJ2-3,CASSLEGSGVTDTQYF,TGCGCCAGCAGCTTGGAGGGCAGCGGGGTCACAGATACGCAGTATTTT
NA,TRBD2,TRBV4-1,16,TRBJ2-1,CASSQGRGGKYNEQFF,TGCGCCAGCAGCCAAGGCCGGGGGGGCAAATACAATGAGCAGTTCTTC
NA,NA,TRBV20-1,15,TRBJ1-3,CSARDRLQAGNTIYF,TGCAGTGCTAGAGACCGTCTCCAGGCTGGAAACACCATATATTTT
NA,TRBD1,TRBV14,14,TRBJ1-1,CASSHTGGWTEAFF,TGTGCCAGCAGCCATACAGGGGGGTGGACTGAAGCTTTCTTT
NA,TRBD1,TRBV20-1,11,TRBJ1-1,CSARQGAEAFF,TGCAGTGCGAGACAGGGGGCTGAAGCTTTCTTT
NA,TRBD1,TRBV12-3/TRBV12-4,14,TRBJ2-2,CASLRTGEGGELFF,TGTGCCAGTCTTAGGACAGGGGAAGGCGGGGAGCTGTTTTTT
NA,NA,TRBV29-1,13,TRBJ2-3,CSVLARSTDTQYF,TGCAGCGTTCTGGCTCGGAGCACAGATACGCAGTATTTT
NA,NA,TRBV20-1,13,TRBJ2-7,CSAVDRNFYEQYF,TGCAGTGCGGTTGACAGGAACTTCTACGAGCAGTACTTC
few,NA,TRBV11-2,15,TRBJ2-3,CASSPGLPSTDTQYF,TGTGCCAGCAGCCCGGGACTCCCTAGCACAGATACGCAGTATTTT
NA,NA,TRBV19,12,TRBJ2-5,CASSIGEETQYF,TGTGCCAGTAGTATTGGAGAAGAGACCCAGTACTTC
once,TRBD1,TRBV29-1,16,TRBJ1-2,CSVPTYDRGRGYGYTF,TGCAGCGTTCCAACGTATGACAGGGGGAGAGGGTATGGCTACACCTTC
NA,NA,TRBV12-3/TRBV12-4,17,TRBJ1-2,CASSQIRPRGQIYGYTF,TGTGCCAGCAGTCAAATAAGACCTCGGGGCCAGATCTATGGCTACACCTTC
once,TRBD1,TRBV7-8,15,TRBJ1-4,CASSSLGQGDEKLFF,TGTGCCAGCAGCTCCCTGGGACAGGGTGATGAAAAACTGTTTTTT
NA,TRBD1,TRBV29-1,15,TRBJ2-7,CSVELQQGVKYEQYF,TGCAGCGTTGAACTTCAACAGGGGGTTAAGTACGAGCAGTACTTC
NA,NA,TRBV27,17,TRBJ1-5,CASSQKPTGYSNQPQHF,TGTGCCAGCAGCCAGAAGCCCACAGGGTATAGCAATCAGCCCCAGCATTTT
NA,TRBD1,TRBV20-1,15,TRBJ1-1,CSARDTGQENTEAFF,TGCAGTGCTAGAGACACGGGACAGGAGAACACTGAAGCTTTCTTT
once,NA,TRBV30,12,TRBJ1-2,CAWSQMNYGYTF,TGTGCCTGGAGTCAGATGAACTATGGCTACACCTTC
NA,TRBD1,TRBV12-3/TRBV12-4,12,TRBJ1-1,CASSTAGTAAFF,TGTGCCAGCAGTACAGCCGGGACAGCCGCTTTCTTT
NA,NA,TRBV2,12,TRBJ1-5,CASSGGGWPQHF,TGTGCCAGCAGTGGAGGGGGATGGCCCCAGCATTTT
NA,NA,TRBV19,15,TRBJ1-6,CASTEESSYNSPLHF,TGTGCCAGTACTGAGGAGAGCTCCTATAATTCACCCCTCCACTTT
NA,NA,TRBV3-1,13,TRBJ1-5,CASSSTPNQPQHF,TGTGCCAGCAGCTCCACCCCTAATCAGCCCCAGCATTTT
once,NA,TRBV6-1,14,TRBJ2-1,CASKGGVWYNEQFF,TGTGCCAGCAAGGGCGGGGTTTGGTACAATGAGCAGTTCTTC
NA,TRBD1,TRBV25-1,14,TRBJ1-1,CASIGTGLSTEAFF,TGTGCCAGCATCGGGACAGGGTTGAGCACTGAAGCTTTCTTT
NA,NA,TRBV9,16,TRBJ2-7,CASSVDYYGGRNEQYF,TGTGCCAGCAGCGTGGACTATTACGGGGGGCGAAACGAGCAGTACTTC
NA,TRBD2,TRBV11-1,14,TRBJ2-1,CASSFLAGYNEQFF,TGTGCCAGCAGCTTTCTAGCGGGGTACAATGAGCAGTTCTTC
NA,TRBD1,TRBV6-1,17,TRBJ1-1,CASRGLGGQGTGTEAFF,TGTGCCAGCAGAGGTCTGGGGGGACAGGGGACAGGGACTGAAGCTTTCTTT